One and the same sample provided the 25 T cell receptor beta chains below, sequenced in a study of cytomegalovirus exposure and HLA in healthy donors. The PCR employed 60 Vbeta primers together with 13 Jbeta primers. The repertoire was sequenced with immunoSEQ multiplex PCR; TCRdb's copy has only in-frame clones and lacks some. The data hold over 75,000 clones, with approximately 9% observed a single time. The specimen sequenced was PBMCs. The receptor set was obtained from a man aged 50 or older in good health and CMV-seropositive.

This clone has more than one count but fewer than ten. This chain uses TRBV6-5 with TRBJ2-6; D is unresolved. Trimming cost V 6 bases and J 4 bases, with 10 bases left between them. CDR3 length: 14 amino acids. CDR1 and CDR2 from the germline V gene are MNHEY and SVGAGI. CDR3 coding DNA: TGTGCCAGCAGCCCCGTATCCGGGGCCAACGTCCTGACTTTC. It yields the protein CASSPVSGANVLTF.

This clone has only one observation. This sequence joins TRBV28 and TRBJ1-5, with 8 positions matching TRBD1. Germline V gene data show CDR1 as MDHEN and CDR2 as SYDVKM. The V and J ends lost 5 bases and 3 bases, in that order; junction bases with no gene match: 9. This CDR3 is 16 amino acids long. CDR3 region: CASSPTGTGVNQPQHF. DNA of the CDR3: TGTGCCAGCAGTCCAACCGGGACAGGAGTCAATCAGCCCCAGCATTTT.

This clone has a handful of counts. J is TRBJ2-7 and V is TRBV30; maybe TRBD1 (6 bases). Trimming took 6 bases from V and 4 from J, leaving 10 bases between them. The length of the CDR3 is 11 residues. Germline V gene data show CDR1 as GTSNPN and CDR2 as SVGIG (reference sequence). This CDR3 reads CACGQKYEQYF. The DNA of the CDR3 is TGTGCCTGCGGACAGAAATACGAGCAGTACTTC.

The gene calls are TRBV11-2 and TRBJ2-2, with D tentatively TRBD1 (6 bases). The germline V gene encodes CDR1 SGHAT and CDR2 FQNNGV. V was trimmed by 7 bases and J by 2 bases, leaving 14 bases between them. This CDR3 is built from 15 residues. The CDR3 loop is CASTKDRTNTGELFF. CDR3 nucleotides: TGTGCCAGCACCAAGGACAGAACAAACACCGGGGAGCTGTTTTTT.

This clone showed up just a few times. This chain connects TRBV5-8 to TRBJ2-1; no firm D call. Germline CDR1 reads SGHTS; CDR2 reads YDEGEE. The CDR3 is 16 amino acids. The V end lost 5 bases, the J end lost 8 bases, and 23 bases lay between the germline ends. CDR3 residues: CASRSPRYPNPDEQFF. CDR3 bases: TGTGCCAGCAGGTCGCCCCGTTACCCCAATCCGGATGAGCAGTTCTTC.

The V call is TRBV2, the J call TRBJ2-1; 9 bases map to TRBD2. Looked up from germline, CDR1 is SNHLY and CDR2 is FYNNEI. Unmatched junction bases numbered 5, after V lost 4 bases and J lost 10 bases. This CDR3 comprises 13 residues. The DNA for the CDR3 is TGTGCCAGCAGTGGCGGGAGGGCCCACGAGCAGTTCTTC. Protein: CASSGGRAHEQFF.

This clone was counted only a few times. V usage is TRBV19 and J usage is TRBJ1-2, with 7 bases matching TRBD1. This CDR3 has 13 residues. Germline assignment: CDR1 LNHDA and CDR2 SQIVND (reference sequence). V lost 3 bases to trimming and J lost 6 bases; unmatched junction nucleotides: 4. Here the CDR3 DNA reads TGTGCCAGTAGTATCTACGACAGGGATGGCTACACCTTC. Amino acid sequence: CASSIYDRDGYTF. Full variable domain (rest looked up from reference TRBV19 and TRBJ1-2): DGGITQSPKYLFRKEGQNVTLSCEQNLNHDAMYWYRQDPGQGLRLIYYSQIVNDFQKGDIAEGYSVSREKKESFPLTVTSAQKNPTAFYLCASSIYDRDGYTFGSGTRLTVV.

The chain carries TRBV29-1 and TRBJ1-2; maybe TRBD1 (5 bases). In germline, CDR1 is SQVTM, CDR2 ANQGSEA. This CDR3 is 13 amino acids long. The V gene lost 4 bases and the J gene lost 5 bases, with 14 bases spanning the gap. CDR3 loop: CSVAGAGRYGYTF. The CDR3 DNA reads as TGCAGCGTTGCTGGGGCGGGGAGGTATGGCTACACCTTC.

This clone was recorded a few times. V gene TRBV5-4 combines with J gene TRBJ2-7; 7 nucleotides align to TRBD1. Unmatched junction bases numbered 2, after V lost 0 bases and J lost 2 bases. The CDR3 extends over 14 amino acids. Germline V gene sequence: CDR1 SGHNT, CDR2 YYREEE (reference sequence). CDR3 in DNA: TGTGCCAGCAGCTTGGCTGGGACAGCCTACGAGCAGTACTTC. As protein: CASSLAGTAYEQYF.

The CDR3 nucleotides read TGTGCCTGGAAAGCCACAGTACGGGGCGAGCAGTACTTC. Its protein product is CAWKATVRGEQYF. V is TRBV30 and J is TRBJ2-7; D possibly corresponds to TRBD2 (5 bases). The V gene's germline CDR1 is GTSNPN and CDR2 SVGIG (reference sequence). This CDR3 contains 13 residues. V lost 4 bases, J lost 6 bases, and 16 bases lay in between.

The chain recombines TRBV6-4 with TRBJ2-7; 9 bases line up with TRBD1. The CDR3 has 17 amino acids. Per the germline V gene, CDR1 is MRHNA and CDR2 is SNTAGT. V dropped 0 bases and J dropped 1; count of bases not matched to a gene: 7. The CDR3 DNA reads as TGTGCCAGCAGTGACTCGGGGACAGGGAGGTATTCCTACGAGCAGTACTTC. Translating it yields CASSDSGTGRYSYEQYF.

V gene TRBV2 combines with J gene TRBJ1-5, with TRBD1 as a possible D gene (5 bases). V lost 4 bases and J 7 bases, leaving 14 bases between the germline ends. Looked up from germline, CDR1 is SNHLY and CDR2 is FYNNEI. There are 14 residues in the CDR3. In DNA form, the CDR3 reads TGTGCCAGCAGTGGGCAGGTCGGGGGGCAGCCCCAGCATTTT. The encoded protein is CASSGQVGGQPQHF.

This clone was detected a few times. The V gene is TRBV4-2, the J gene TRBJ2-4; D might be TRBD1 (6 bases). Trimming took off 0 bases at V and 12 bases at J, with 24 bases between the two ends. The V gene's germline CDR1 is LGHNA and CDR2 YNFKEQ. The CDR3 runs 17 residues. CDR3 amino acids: CASSQDSQAGTKSNQYF. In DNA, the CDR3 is TGTGCCAGCAGCCAAGATTCCCAGGCAGGGACAAAAAGTAATCAGTACTTC.

DNA of the CDR3: TGTGCCAGCAGCTTTAAGGACCAGCGGCGAACCTACGAGCAGTACTTC. Translated, it gives CASSFKDQRRTYEQYF. The chain uses TRBV5-6 and TRBJ2-7, with D tentatively TRBD2 (5 bases). CDR1 is SGHDT, CDR2 YYEEEE, per germline. Trimming took 2 bases from V and 2 from J, leaving 17 bases between them. The CDR3 extends over 16 amino acids. The full variable domain, rest sourced from reference TRBV5-6 and TRBJ2-7, is DAGVTQSPTHLIKTRGQQVTLRCSPKSGHDTVSWYQQALGQGPQFIFQYYEEEERQRGNFPDRFSGHQFPNYSSELNVNALLLGDSALYLCASSFKDQRRTYEQYFGPGTRLTVT.

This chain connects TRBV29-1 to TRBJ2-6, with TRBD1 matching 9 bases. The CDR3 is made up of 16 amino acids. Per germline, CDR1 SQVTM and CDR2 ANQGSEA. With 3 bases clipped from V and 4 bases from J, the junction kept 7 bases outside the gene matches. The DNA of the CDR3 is TGCAGCGTTGACGGGACAGGGCTTTCCGGGGCCAACGTCCTGACTTTC. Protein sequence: CSVDGTGLSGANVLTF.

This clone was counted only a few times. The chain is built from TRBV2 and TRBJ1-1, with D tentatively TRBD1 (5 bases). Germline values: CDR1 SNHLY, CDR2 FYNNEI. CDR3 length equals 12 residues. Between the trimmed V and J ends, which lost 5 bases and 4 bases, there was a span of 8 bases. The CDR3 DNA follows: TGTGCCAGCAGTAAGGGACTCACTGAAGCTTTCTTT. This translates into CASSKGLTEAFF.

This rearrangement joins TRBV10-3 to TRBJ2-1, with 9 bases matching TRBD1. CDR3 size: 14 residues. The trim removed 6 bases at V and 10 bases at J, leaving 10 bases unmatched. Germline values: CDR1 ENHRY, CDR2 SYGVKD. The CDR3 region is CAIRGGTGNQEQFF. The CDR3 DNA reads TGTGCCATCAGGGGAGGGACAGGGAACCAAGAGCAGTTCTTC.

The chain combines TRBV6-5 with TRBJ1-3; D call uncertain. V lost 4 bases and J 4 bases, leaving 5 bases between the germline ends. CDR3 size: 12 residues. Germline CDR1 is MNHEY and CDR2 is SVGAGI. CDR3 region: CASSSAGNTIYF. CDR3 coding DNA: TGTGCCAGCAGTTCAGCGGGAAACACCATATATTTT.

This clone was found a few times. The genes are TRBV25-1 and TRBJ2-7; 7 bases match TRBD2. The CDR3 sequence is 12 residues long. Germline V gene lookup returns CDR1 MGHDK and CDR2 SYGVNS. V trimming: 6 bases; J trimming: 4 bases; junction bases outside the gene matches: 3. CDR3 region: CASRGGSYEQYF. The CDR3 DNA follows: TGTGCCAGCAGGGGCGGGAGTTACGAGCAGTACTTC.

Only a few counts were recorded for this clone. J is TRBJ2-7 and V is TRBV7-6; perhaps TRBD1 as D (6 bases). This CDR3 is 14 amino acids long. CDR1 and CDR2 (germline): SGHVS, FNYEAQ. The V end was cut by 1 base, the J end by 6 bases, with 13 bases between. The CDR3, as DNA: TGTGCCAGCAGCTTAGTCCCCGGGACACGCGAGCAGTACTTC. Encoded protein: CASSLVPGTREQYF.

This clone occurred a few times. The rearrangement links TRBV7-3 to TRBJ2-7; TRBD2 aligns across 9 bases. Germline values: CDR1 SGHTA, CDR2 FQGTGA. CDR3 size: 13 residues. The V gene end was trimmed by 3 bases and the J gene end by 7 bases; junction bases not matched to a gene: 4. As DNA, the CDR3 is TGTGCCAGCAGCTTTAGCGGGAGCAGAGAGCAGTACTTC. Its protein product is CASSFSGSREQYF.

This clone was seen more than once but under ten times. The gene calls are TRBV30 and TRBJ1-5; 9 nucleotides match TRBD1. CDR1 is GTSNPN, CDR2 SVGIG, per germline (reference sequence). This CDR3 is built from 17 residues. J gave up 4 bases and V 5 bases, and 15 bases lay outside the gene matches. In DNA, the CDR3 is TGTGCCTGGTCCCGGGACAGGGTTTCAGGGGGAAATCAGCCCCAGCATTTT. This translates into CAWSRDRVSGGNQPQHF.

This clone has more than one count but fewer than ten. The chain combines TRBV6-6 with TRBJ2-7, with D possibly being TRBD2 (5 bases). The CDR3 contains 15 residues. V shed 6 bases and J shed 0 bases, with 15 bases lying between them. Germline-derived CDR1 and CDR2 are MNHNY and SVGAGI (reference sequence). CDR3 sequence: CASSLPAAYSYEQYF. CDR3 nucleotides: TGTGCCAGCAGCCTACCAGCGGCATACTCCTACGAGCAGTACTTC.

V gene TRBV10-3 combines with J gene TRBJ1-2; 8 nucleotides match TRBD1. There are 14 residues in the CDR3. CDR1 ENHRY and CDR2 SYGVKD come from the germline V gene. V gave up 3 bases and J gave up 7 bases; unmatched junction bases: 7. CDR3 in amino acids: CAISEQGESGGYTF. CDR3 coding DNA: TGTGCCATCAGTGAACAGGGGGAAAGCGGTGGCTACACCTTC.

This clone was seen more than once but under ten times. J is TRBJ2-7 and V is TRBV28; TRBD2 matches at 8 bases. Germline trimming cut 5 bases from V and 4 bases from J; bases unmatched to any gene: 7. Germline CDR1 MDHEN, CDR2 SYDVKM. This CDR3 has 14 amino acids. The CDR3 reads CASSIRGGGYEQYF. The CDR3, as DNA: TGTGCCAGCAGTATTCGGGGGGGCGGGTACGAGCAGTACTTC.